The 21 T cell receptor beta chains in this list originate from one sample, sequenced in a study of T cell clonality in common variable immunodeficiency. Generated by immunoSEQ multiplex PCR, the TCRdb table keeps only in-frame clones and is missing some. Observed are roughly 50,000 clones, no singletons, with the top ten taking less than 4%. Input material: peripheral blood mononuclear cells. The receptors were sampled from a person aged 18 to 75 in good health.

This clone was observed many times. Read data end 3 residues before the CDR3 end; the end is taken from the germline J gene. The chain recombines TRBV30 with TRBJ2-7, with 9 bases lining up with TRBD1. Losses at the gene ends were 0 bases for V and 1 base for J; bases not matched to a gene: 7. Germline CDR1 and CDR2: GTSNPN and SVGIG (reference sequence). The CDR3 is 16 residues long. This chain's CDR3 is CAWSVWDRAFSYEQYF. The covered CDR3 bases are TGTGCCTGGAGTGTATGGGACAGGGCCTTTTCCTACGAG.

This clone came up many times. Read data end 3 residues before the CDR3 end; the end is taken from the germline J gene. The chain combines TRBV30 with TRBJ1-1; 9 bases are a match to TRBD1. The trim removed 2 bases at V and 5 bases at J, leaving 6 bases unmatched. Germline lookup yields CDR1 GTSNPN and CDR2 SVGIG (reference sequence). The CDR3 totals 14 residues. The covered CDR3 bases are TGTGCCTGGAGTCCCGGGACAGGGAGTACTGAA. Its translation is CAWSPGTGSTE. The whole CDR3 sequence is CAWSPGTGSTEAFF.

In this sample, this clone turned up many times. The read halts 3 residues ahead of the CDR3 end, with the missing end drawn from the germline J gene. This chain connects TRBV5-1 to TRBJ2-1, with TRBD1 matching over 7 bases. The CDR3 has 15 amino acids. In germline, CDR1 is SGHRS, CDR2 YFSETQ. V lost 1 base and J lost 3; bases outside the gene matches: 4. CDR3 loop: CASSLLGGDYNEQFF. Incomplete CDR3 DNA: TGCGCCAGCAGCTTGTTAGGGGGCGACTACAATGAG.

At least ten counts were recorded for this clone. The read ends 3 residues shy of where the CDR3 ends; the end is completed using the germline J gene. The chain couples TRBV30 to TRBJ2-5; 9 nucleotides agree with TRBD1. CDR1 GTSNPN and CDR2 SVGIG come from the germline V gene (reference sequence). The J segment lost 1 base and the V segment lost 6 bases, leaving 9 bases of the junction unmatched. CDR3 size: 15 residues. The part of the CDR3 DNA that was read is TGTGCCTGCTCCGGGACAGGGAGGGCCCAAGAGACC. This codes for CACSGTGRAQET. The CDR3 reads in full as CACSGTGRAQETQYF.

This clone was seen repeatedly, ten times or more. The sequence runs out 3 residues before the end of the CDR3; the remainder is reconstructed from the germline J gene. The rearrangement joins TRBV7-3 to TRBJ1-2; possible D gene TRBD1, 6 bases. This CDR3 is 14 amino acids long. CDR1 SGHTA and CDR2 FQGTGA come from the germline V gene. With 0 bases removed from V and 3 bases from J, the gap between germline ends came to 8 bases. The chain's CDR3 is CASSLTRTDYGYTF. The CDR3 bases that were read are TGTGCCAGCAGCTTAACGAGGACAGACTATGGC.

This clone was seen repeatedly, ten times or more. The read ends 3 residues shy of where the CDR3 ends; the end is completed using the germline J gene. This sequence joins TRBV6-2 or TRBV6-3 and TRBJ2-3; maybe TRBD1 (6 bases). The V gene's germline CDR1 is MNHEY and CDR2 SVGEGT. This CDR3 spans 14 amino acids. V lost 6 bases, J lost 1 base, and 11 bases lay in between. CDR3 amino acids: CASSPRTGTDTQYF. The CDR3 DNA, read in part, is TGTGCCAGCAGCCCCCGGACAGGCACAGATACG.

The sample holds a few counts of this clone. The CDR3 end lies 3 residues beyond the end of the read and is filled in from the germline J gene. The chain joins TRBV11-1 to TRBJ1-1; D is uncertain. The CDR3 contains 11 residues. In germline, CDR1 is SGHAT, CDR2 FQDESV (reference sequence). CDR3 DNA, as far as it was read: TGTGCCAGCAGCCCTATATCTAAA. It codes for CASSPISK. The entire CDR3 sequence reads CASSPISKAFF.

This clone appeared many times. The sequenced part of the CDR3 DNA is TGTGCCAGCAGTCGAGGGGGAGGAACCGGGGAG. Amino acid sequence: CASSRGGGTGE. The full CDR3 reads CASSRGGGTGELFF. The chain carries TRBV7-9 and TRBJ2-2, with D tentatively TRBD1 or TRBD2 (6 bases each). The read stops 3 residues short of the end of the CDR3; the missing end is completed from the germline J gene. The CDR3 runs 14 residues. CDR1 is SEHNR and CDR2 is FQNEAQ in the germline V gene (reference sequence). Trimming pared 6 bases from V and 5 bases from J, leaving 13 bases between.

In regard to this clone: The read ends 3 residues shy of where the CDR3 ends; the end is completed using the germline J gene. The genes are TRBV10-3 and TRBJ2-1; the D is unclear. The ends were cut back, 0 bases at V and 6 bases at J, with 15 bases in the middle. The CDR3 sequence is 16 residues long. The V gene's germline CDR1 is ENHRY and CDR2 SYGVKD. CDR3 in amino acids: CAISESVTISLNEQFF. Incomplete CDR3 DNA: TGTGCCATCAGTGAGTCGGTAACTATTTCACTCAATGAG.

This clone was recorded at least ten times. The read comes to an end 3 residues before the CDR3 does, leaving the germline J gene to fill in the end. V is TRBV11-3 and J is TRBJ2-2; D call uncertain. This CDR3 comprises 11 residues. Germline CDR1 and CDR2: SGHNT and YENEEA. V was pared by 5 bases and J by 8 bases, with 6 bases between. CDR3 region: CASSLLGELFF. The covered CDR3 bases are TGTGCCAGCAGCCTATTGGGGGAG.

Many counts were recorded for this clone. This specimen includes other DNA sequences encoding the same CDR3. The part of the CDR3 DNA that was read is TGCAGTGCTAGACCAGGGATAGAGACC. Protein: CSARPGIET. The CDR3 reads in full as CSARPGIETQYF. The rearrangement links TRBV20-1 to TRBJ2-5, with D perhaps matching TRBD1 (5 bases). The read ends 3 residues before the CDR3 terminus; that terminus is restored from the germline J gene. CDR3 length: 12 residues. The V end was cut by 2 bases, the J end by 4 bases, with 8 bases between. Germline-derived CDR1 and CDR2 are DFQATT and SNEGSKA (reference sequence).

This clone was detected ten times or more. Read sequence stops 3 residues before the CDR3 end, and the germline J gene provides the missing end. The genes are TRBV19 and TRBJ2-3; 10 nucleotides agree with TRBD2. This CDR3 has 14 residues. From germline, CDR1 is LNHDA and CDR2 SQIVND (reference sequence). V gave up 6 bases and J gave up 5 bases; unmatched junction bases: 5. The DNA read from the CDR3 is TGTGCCAGTAGGCGGATAGCGGGAGGAGATACG. It encodes CASRRIAGGDT. The CDR3 in its entirety is CASRRIAGGDTQYF.

Concerning this clone itself: The read finishes 3 residues shy of the CDR3 end, and the germline J gene is used to complete it. The rearrangement links TRBV2 to TRBJ2-7, with 9 bases identical to TRBD1. Germline lookup yields CDR1 SNHLY and CDR2 FYNNEI. The J segment lost 6 bases and the V segment lost 6 bases, leaving 12 bases of the junction unmatched. This CDR3 is built from 15 residues. The covered CDR3 bases are TGTGCCAGCAGCGAGGGACAGGGTATACCTTCCGAG. This gives the protein CASSEGQGIPSE. The whole CDR3 protein reads CASSEGQGIPSEQYF.

In this sample, this clone turned up a few times. CDR3 DNA (partial): TGTGCCAGCAGCCCAAGACAGGGGAGGAACACTGAA. Translated: CASSPRQGRNTE. The entire CDR3 sequence reads CASSPRQGRNTEAFF. The V and J genes are TRBV7-9 and TRBJ1-1; 8 bases map to TRBD1. The read ends 3 residues shy of where the CDR3 ends; the end is completed using the germline J gene. The CDR3 consists of 15 residues. V was pared by 5 bases and J by 1 base, with 6 bases of the junction left unmatched. In germline, CDR1 is SEHNR, CDR2 FQNEAQ (reference sequence).

There are many counts of this clone. The CDR3 end falls 3 residues outside the read, so it is completed with the germline J gene. The chain has TRBV4-2 and TRBJ2-3, with 13 bases identical to TRBD2. Trimming removed 4 bases from V and 4 bases from J; junction bases left unmatched: 5. Germline CDR1 is LGHNA and CDR2 is YNFKEQ. The CDR3 has 16 residues. The CDR3 here is CASSLDGLAGADTQYF. The covered CDR3 bases are TGTGCCAGCAGCCTAGATGGACTAGCGGGAGCAGATACG.

This clone was counted at least ten times. Read sequence stops 3 residues before the CDR3 end, and the germline J gene provides the missing end. The chain has TRBV19 and TRBJ1-2; TRBD1 aligns across 7 bases. V shed 1 base, J shed 2 bases, and the junction held 4 bases outside the gene matches. The CDR3 runs 15 residues. Germline V gene data show CDR1 as LNHDA and CDR2 as SQIVND (reference sequence). This CDR3 is CASSIVATGNYGYTF. CDR3 DNA (partial): TGTGCCAGTAGTATAGTGGCGACAGGGAACTATGGC.

In this sample, this clone turned up many times. The read finishes 3 residues shy of the CDR3 end, and the germline J gene is used to complete it. This sequence joins TRBV11-3 and TRBJ2-5; tentative D call: TRBD2 (6 bases). CDR3 size: 14 residues. Germline V gene sequence: CDR1 SGHNT, CDR2 YENEEA. Trimming pared 4 bases from V and 5 bases from J, leaving 14 bases between. This chain's CDR3 is CASSSPRGMETQYF. The DNA read from the CDR3 is TGTGCCAGCAGCTCCCCTCGGGGGATGGAGACC.

This clone was seen many times. With the read ending 3 residues before the CDR3 end, the germline J gene is used to fill in that end. This chain uses TRBV7-3 with TRBJ2-2; 12 nucleotides line up with TRBD2. There are 16 residues in the CDR3. V shed 5 bases, J shed 4 bases, and the junction held 5 bases outside the gene matches. In germline, CDR1 is SGHTA, CDR2 FQGTGA. Partial CDR3 DNA: TGTGCCAGCAGCCCCCGGACTAGCGGGATCACCGGGGAG. Protein product: CASSPRTSGITGE. The entire CDR3 protein is CASSPRTSGITGELFF.

This clone was recorded at least ten times. The DNA ends 3 residues before the CDR3 does, and the rest of the CDR3 is filled in from the germline J gene. This chain joins TRBV20-1 and TRBJ2-1, with 12 bases identical to TRBD2. With 2 bases clipped from V and 9 bases from J, the junction kept 14 bases outside the gene matches. CDR3 size: 17 residues. CDR1 DFQATT and CDR2 SNEGSKA come from the germline V gene (reference sequence). Incomplete CDR3 DNA: TGCAGTGCTAGAAAGCCCCGGACTAGCGGGAAGGGCGGTGAG. It yields the protein CSARKPRTSGKGGE. The full CDR3 reads CSARKPRTSGKGGEQFF.

As to this clone: The CDR3 goes on 3 residues after the read ends, and that part is filled in from the germline J gene. This rearrangement joins TRBV7-9 to TRBJ1-1; D not resolved. Trimming took off 4 bases at V and 1 base at J, with 10 bases between the two ends. CDR3 length: 14 amino acids. Germline CDR1 is SEHNR and CDR2 is FQNEAQ (reference sequence). The CDR3 reads CASSSVMANTEAFF. The CDR3 bases that were read are TGTGCCAGCAGCTCTGTAATGGCGAACACTGAA.

Concerning this clone itself: With the read ending 3 residues before the CDR3 end, the germline J gene is used to fill in that end. The chain employs TRBV19 and TRBJ2-4, with D perhaps TRBD2 (6 bases). CDR3 size: 15 residues. Germline CDR1 LNHDA, CDR2 SQIVND (reference sequence). The CDR3 is CASSIRQGGNYGQYF. The sequenced part of the CDR3 DNA is TGTGCCAGTAGTATAAGGCAGGGAGGTAACTATGGT.